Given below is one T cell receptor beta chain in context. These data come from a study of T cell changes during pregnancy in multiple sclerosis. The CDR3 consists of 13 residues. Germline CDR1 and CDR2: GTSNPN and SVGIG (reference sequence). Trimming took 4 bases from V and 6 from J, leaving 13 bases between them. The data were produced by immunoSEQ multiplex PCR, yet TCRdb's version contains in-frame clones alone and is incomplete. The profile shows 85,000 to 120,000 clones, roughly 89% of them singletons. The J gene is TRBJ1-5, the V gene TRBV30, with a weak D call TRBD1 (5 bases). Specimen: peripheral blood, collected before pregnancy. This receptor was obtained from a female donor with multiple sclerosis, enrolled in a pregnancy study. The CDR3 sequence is CAWNQGRSQPQHF. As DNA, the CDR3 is TGTGCCTGGAATCAGGGTAGATCTCAGCCCCAGCATTTT.